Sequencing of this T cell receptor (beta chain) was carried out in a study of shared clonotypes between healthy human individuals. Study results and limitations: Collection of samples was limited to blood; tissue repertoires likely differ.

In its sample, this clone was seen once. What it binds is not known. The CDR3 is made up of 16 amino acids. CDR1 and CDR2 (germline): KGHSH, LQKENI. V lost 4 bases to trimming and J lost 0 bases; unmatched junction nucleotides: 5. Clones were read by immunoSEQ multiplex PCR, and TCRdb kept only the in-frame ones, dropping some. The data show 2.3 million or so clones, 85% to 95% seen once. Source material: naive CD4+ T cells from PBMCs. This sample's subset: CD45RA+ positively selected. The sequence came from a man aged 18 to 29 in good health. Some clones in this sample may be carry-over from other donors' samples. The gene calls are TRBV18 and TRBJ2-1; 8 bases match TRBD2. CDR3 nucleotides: TGTGCCAGCTCACTACAGCGGGGGAGCTCCTACAATGAGCAGTTCTTC. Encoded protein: CASSLQRGSSYNEQFF.